One sample yielded the 10 T cell receptor beta chains listed below, sequenced in a study of OX40 agonist ivuxolimab in advanced cancers. Method: immunoSEQ multiplex PCR; TCRdb's copy keeps in-frame clones and lacks some. The sample carries around 75,000 clones, more than 70% recorded once. This specimen was CD4+ or CD8+ T cells sorted from blood, taken in a trial of the OX40 agonist ivuxolimab. The receptors were sampled from an adult with an advanced solid tumor such as melanoma, head and neck, liver or kidney cancer.

The CDR3: CASSLKYTDTQYF. CDR3 nucleotides: TGTGCCAGCAGCCTCAAGTACACAGATACGCAGTATTTT. The V and J genes are TRBV11-2 and TRBJ2-3; D is unclear. The CDR3 loop spans 13 amino acids. Trimming pared 5 bases from V and 2 bases from J, leaving 8 bases between. The germline gives CDR1 SGHAT, CDR2 FQNNGV.

Notes on this clone: The DNA is omitted, as the CDR3 cannot be located on it reliably, and the CDR3 follows TCRdb's listing. CDR3 region: CTSSQVASGSSVRGEQYF. This chain uses TRBV1 with TRBJ2-5; the table's D gene call, TRBD2, was not cross checked with the DNA. TRBV1 counts as a pseudogene. Including both end residues, the CDR3 is 18 amino acids long.

Worth noting for this clone: At one boundary the junction diverges from the germline segment, which might be a read error. V is TRBV2 and J is TRBJ2-5; D might be TRBD1 (6 bases). The CDR3 is 12 amino acids. Germline CDR1 SNHLY, CDR2 FYNNEI. The CDR3 DNA reads TGTGTCAGCGGACAGTTACAAGAGACCCAGTACTTC. As protein: CVSGQLQETQYF.

V usage is TRBV10-3 and J usage is TRBJ2-1; the match to TRBD1 covers 12 bases. V was clipped by 5 bases and J by 1 base; unmatched bases: 15. This CDR3 has 20 amino acids. The germline gives CDR1 ENHRY, CDR2 SYGVKD. The CDR3 loop is CAISSLGGQGARSSYNEQFF. The CDR3 DNA reads as TGTGCCATCAGTTCCCTTGGGGGACAGGGGGCCCGCTCATCCTACAATGAGCAGTTCTTC.

The chain carries TRBV5-1 and TRBJ2-5, with D uncertain. Germline V CDR1 and CDR2: SGHRS, YFSETQ. The V and J ends lost 7 bases and 1 base respectively, with 14 bases between them. CDR3 size: 14 residues. The CDR3 DNA follows: TGCGCCAGCGTCTCAGGCGGATTCCAAGAGACCCAGTACTTC. Translation: CASVSGGFQETQYF. Based on the CDR3 plus reference TRBV5-1 and TRBJ2-5, the full variable domain is KAGVTQTPRYLIKTRGQQVTLSCSPISGHRSVSWYQQTPGQGLQFLFEYFSETQRNKGNFPGRFSGRQFSNSRSEMNVSTLELGDSALYLCASVSGGFQETQYFGPGTRLLVL.

V usage is TRBV5-1 and J usage is TRBJ2-2, with 7 bases aligning to TRBD1. Per germline, CDR1 SGHRS and CDR2 YFSETQ. The J segment lost 1 base and the V segment lost 6 bases, leaving 3 bases of the junction unmatched. CDR3 length: 14 residues. The CDR3: CASTRTGNTGELFF. The CDR3 DNA reads TGCGCCAGCACCAGGACAGGGAACACCGGGGAGCTGTTTTTT.

This chain joins TRBV4-2 and TRBJ2-1; TRBD1 is a possible D gene (7 bases). The CDR3 has 16 amino acids. Germline V gene sequence: CDR1 LGHNA, CDR2 YNFKEQ. With 1 base removed from V and 5 bases from J, the gap between germline ends came to 15 bases. The CDR3 region is CASSQGTPRGDNEQFF. In nucleotides, the CDR3 is TGTGCCAGCAGCCAAGGGACTCCCAGGGGGGACAATGAGCAGTTCTTC.

J is TRBJ2-3 and V is TRBV7-3, with 7 bases fitting TRBD2. Germline CDR1 is SGHTA and CDR2 is FQGTGA. The junction had 8 bases not matched to a gene; V was cut back by 1 base and J by 4 bases. CDR3 length equals 16 residues. CDR3 DNA: TGTGCCAGCAGCTTAAATGGCGGGACTATATCAGATACGCAGTATTTT. The encoded protein is CASSLNGGTISDTQYF. The full variable domain, in which reference TRBV7-3 and TRBJ2-3 provide the parts outside the CDR3, is GAGVSQTPSNKVTEKGKYVELRCDPISGHTALYWYRQSLGQGPEFLIYFQGTGAADDSGLPNDRFFAVRPEGSVSTLKIQRTERGDSAVYLCASSLNGGTISDTQYFGPGTRLTVL.

The rearrangement joins TRBV18 to TRBJ2-6; D is possibly TRBD1 or TRBD2 (6 bases each). The CDR3 spans 17 residues. V shed 3 bases and J shed 0 bases, with 12 bases lying between them. Germline-derived CDR1 and CDR2 are KGHSH and LQKENI. CDR3 DNA sequence: TGTGCCAGCTCACCTCGGGGGCCTCTCTCTGGGGCCAACGTCCTGACTTTC. Translation gives CASSPRGPLSGANVLTF.

The rearrangement uses TRBV5-4 and TRBJ1-6, with 9 bases identical to TRBD1. Germline V gene data show CDR1 as SGHNT and CDR2 as YYREEE (reference sequence). The CDR3 contains 16 residues. Losses at the gene ends were 0 bases for V and 12 bases for J; bases not matched to a gene: 10. The CDR3 bases are TGTGCCAGCAGCTTGGCACGACAGGGGGATGGGAGACCCCTCCACTTT. It yields the protein CASSLARQGDGRPLHF.